This T cell receptor (beta chain) is from a study of T cells in Graves' hyperthyroidism and ophthalmopathy (dated by TCRdb to about 2019). Regarding the research as a whole: Peripheral blood was collected at initial diagnosis, before any treatment. A discovery cohort of 95 to 100 patients, approximately 45 with Graves' ophthalmopathy and fewer than 65 with stable Graves' hyperthyroidism, was used to find distinguishing TCR V-J signatures. Prospective prediction of ophthalmopathy was tested in an independent validation cohort consisting of 18 to 20 hyperthyroidism patients and some 15 patients who later progressed to ophthalmopathy. The approximately 90 discovery patients were divided at random into training and test sets in a 7:3 ratio. In several Graves' hyperthyroidism patients, the study also compared T-cell repertoires from thyroid tissue with T-cell repertoires from blood. After sampling, hyperthyroidism patients received methimazole starting at 30 mg daily, and ophthalmopathy patients received high-dose intravenous methylprednisolone. The paper describes TCR Vbeta CDR3 sequencing of 135 peripheral blood samples, made up of 43 ophthalmopathy patients, approximately 76 hyperthyroidism patients and 17 progressor patients. The full study reports these points: Ophthalmopathy was separated from stable hyperthyroidism by a 13 V-J signature model, with over 85% sensitivity and about 81% specificity obtained in cross-validation and 80%/75% obtained in testing. No statistical method was used to fix the sample size in advance, and group allocation was not hidden from the investigators. Most expanded thyroid clonotypes (frequency above 0.001) were also detected in blood, suggesting blood repertoires may reflect thyroid immune responses. In validation, progression to ophthalmopathy was predicted by the model with about 70% sensitivity and approximately 78% specificity, a median of 6.5 months before onset.

Hyperthyroidism patients were newly diagnosed, with disease duration under 2 months, and aged 18 to 65 years. Exclusion was applied to patients with uncontrolled infections, other autoimmune diseases, pregnancy or lactation. Diagnoses relied on clinical symptoms, serum thyroxine and TRAb, thyroid ultrasound and orbital computed tomography. Blood from progressor patients was collected at the time of first diagnosis with hyperthyroidism, before any ophthalmopathy symptoms had appeared. PBMCs were isolated from 10 ml of fresh peripheral blood by Ficoll-Paque density gradient centrifugation. Patients classed as progressors first received a Graves' hyperthyroidism diagnosis and then went on to develop ophthalmopathy during follow-up. Total RNA was extracted using Trizol reagent, and RNA quality was assessed on an Agilent 2100 Bioanalyzer. TCR beta CDR3 regions were amplified from RNA transcripts. For the first round of RT-PCR on the TCR CDR3, the HTBI primer set was used together with the Qiagen OneStep RT-PCR kit. Libraries were constructed in a second round of multiplex PCR, after which size selection and purification were carried out. The libraries were sequenced on an Illumina HiSeq2000 using paired-end 100 bp reads. The authors processed their data as follows. Raw data were processed with SOAPnuke, discarding reads with adapters, uncalled bases, mean Phred below 15, or no exact constant-primer or identifier match. High-quality paired reads were merged with COPE v1.2.5, and unique nucleotide sequences were defined as clonotypes. MiTCR v1.1 was used to align the clonotypes against IMGT TRBV, TRBD and TRBJ reference segments. Only V-J combinations with frequency above 0.0001, covering about 99% of repertoires, were analysed. A TCS score was defined as the ratio of F50 (clonal expansion) to E x V (chaos), with BLOSUM62-based TCRdist applied between CDR3 peptides within each V-J. Welch's t-statistics and random forest reduced several hundred V-J features to some 14, which were used in a naive Bayes classifier (R e1071). The public reads were quality trimmed at Q25 with fastp and then assembled into clones with MiXCR by TCRdb, keeping productive beta chains. CDR3 protein sequences are deduplicated, and each keeps its most common genes and DNA. TCRdb assigned the V and J calls; the authors' analysis was not used. For this sample the table gives under 450,000 distinct CDR3 sequences, of which roughly 17% were detected only once. The biggest ten clones account for around a third of the sample.

This clonotype was detected ten times or more. Its antigen is unknown. No quality values exist for individual bases; no much larger clone is one base distant. Spanning cysteine to phenylalanine, the CDR3 consists of 13 amino acids. CDR3 DNA is the only sequence kept; it has 39 bases, read in frame from the first base. The V end loses 6 bases and the J end loses 2 bases, and a stretch of 9 bases separates them. Based on the germline V gene, the CDR1 and CDR2 sequences are SGHTA and FQGNSA. The chain employs TRBV7-2 and TRBJ2-3; D gene: possibly TRBD2, on 6 matching bases. The sample comprised blood. This clonotype was sampled from a woman aged 25 to 39 with Graves' hyperthyroidism that later progressed to Graves' ophthalmopathy. The CDR3 region: CASSGGFTDTQYF. The base sequence is TGTGCCAGCAGTGGGGGGTTCACAGATACGCAGTATTTT. The variable domain in full, with residues beyond the CDR3 obtained from the reference TRBV7-2 and TRBJ2-3 genes, is GAGVSQSPSNKVTEKGKDVELRCDPISGHTALYWYRQSLGQGLEFLIYFQGNSAPDKSGLPSDRFSAERTGGSVSTLTIQRTQQEDSAVYLCASSGGFTDTQYFGPGTRLTVL.